This record looks at one T cell receptor (beta chain) sequence and its context. Cohort placement rested on clinical history that participants reported themselves. These data come from a study of blood T cell repertoires in COVID-19. This table comes from immunoSEQ multiplex PCR, and its TCRdb copy is limited to in-frame clones, with some not included. The sample lists 150,000 to 200,000 clones; around 83% were seen once. The sample consisted of PBMCs or T cells enriched from blood (not recorded which). The source of this sequence is a man aged 50 to 59 who had recovered from COVID-19.

The CDR3 reads CASSQEIETFYSNQPQHF. The CDR3 DNA follows: TGCGCCAGCAGCCAAGAAATAGAAACGTTTTATAGCAATCAGCCCCAGCATTTT. The V call is TRBV4-1, the J call TRBJ1-5; unclear D gene. CDR3 size: 18 residues. Trimming cost V 0 bases and J 0 bases, with 15 bases left between them. Germline V gene lookup returns CDR1 MGHRA and CDR2 YSYEKL.